The sequence of this TCR beta chain was determined in a study of blood T cells in healthy people across ages. Germline CDR1 reads SGHRS; CDR2 reads YFSETQ. CDR3 length: 15 amino acids. V gave up 5 bases and J gave up 0 bases, with 13 bases separating them. Primed by a sample-barcoded 5' primer and a J-beta primer mix, a second PCR proceeded for roughly 7 to 12 cycles. A template-switch adaptor that had 12 random nucleotides put a tag on each cDNA molecule. TCRdb used MiXCR to reprocess the 5' RACE reads, holding one entry per CDR3 protein. The data contain some 1.4 million distinct CDR3 sequences, about 40% of them singletons.

The sample was blood. The chain joins TRBV5-1 to TRBJ2-3; D may correspond to TRBD1 or TRBD2 (5 bases each). The clonotype was recovered from a woman between 18 and 29 years old in good health. In nucleotides, the CDR3 is TGCGCCAGCAGGCGAGGGGCCCCAAGCACAGATACGCAGTATTTT. Protein: CASRRGAPSTDTQYF.